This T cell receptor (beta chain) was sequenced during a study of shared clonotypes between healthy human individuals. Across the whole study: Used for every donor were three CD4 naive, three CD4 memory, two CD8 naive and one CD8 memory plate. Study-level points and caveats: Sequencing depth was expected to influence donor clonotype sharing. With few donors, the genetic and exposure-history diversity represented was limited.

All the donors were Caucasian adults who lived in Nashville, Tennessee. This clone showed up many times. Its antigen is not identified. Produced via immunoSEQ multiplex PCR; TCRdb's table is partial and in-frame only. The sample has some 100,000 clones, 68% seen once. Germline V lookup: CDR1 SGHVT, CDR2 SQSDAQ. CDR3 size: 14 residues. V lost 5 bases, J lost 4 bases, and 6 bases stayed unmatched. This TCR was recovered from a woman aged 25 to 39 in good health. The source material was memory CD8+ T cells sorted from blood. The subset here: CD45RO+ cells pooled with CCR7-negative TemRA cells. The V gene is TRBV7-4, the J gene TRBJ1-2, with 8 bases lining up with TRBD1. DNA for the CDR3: TGTGCCAGCAGCGTCGGACAGGGAGGCTATGGCTACACCTTC. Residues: CASSVGQGGYGYTF.